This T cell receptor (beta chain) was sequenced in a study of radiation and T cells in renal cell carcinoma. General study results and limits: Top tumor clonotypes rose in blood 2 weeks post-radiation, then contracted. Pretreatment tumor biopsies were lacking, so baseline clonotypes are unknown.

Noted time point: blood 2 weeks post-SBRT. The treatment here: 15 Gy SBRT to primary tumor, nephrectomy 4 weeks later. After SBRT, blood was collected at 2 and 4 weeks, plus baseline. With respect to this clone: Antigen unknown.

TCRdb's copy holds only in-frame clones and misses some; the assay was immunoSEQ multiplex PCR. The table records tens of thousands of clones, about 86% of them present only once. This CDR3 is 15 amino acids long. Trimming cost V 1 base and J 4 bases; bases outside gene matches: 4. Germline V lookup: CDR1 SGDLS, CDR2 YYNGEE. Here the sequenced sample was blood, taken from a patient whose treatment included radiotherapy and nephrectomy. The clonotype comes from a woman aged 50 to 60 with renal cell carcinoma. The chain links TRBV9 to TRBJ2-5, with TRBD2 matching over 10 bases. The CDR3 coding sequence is TGTGCCAGCAGCGTAAGCGGGGGGGCCGGAGAGACCCAGTACTTC. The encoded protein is CASSVSGGAGETQYF.